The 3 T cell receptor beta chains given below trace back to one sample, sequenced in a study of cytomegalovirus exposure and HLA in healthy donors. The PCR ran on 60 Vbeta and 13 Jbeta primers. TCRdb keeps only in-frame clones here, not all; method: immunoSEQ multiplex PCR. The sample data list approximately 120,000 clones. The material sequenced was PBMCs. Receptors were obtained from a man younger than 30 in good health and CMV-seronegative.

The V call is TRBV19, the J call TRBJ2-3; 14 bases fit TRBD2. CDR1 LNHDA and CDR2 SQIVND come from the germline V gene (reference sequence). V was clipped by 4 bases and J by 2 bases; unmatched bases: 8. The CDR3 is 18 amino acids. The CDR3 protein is CASSKGLAGGPFTDTQYF. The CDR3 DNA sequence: TGTGCCAGTAGTAAAGGACTAGCGGGGGGCCCATTCACAGATACGCAGTATTTT.

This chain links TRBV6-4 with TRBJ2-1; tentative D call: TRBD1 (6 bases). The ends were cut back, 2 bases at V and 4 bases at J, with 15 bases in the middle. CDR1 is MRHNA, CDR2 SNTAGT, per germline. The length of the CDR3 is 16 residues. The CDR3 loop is CASSDIPRDIYNEQFF. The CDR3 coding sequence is TGTGCCAGCAGTGACATTCCCCGGGACATATACAATGAGCAGTTCTTC.

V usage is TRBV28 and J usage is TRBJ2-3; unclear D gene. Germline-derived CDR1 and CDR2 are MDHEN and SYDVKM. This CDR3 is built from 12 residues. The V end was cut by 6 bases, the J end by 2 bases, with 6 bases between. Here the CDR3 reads CASRTLTDTQYF. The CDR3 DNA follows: TGTGCCAGCAGGACTCTCACAGATACGCAGTATTTT. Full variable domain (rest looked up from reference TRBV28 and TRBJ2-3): DVKVTQSSRYLVKRTGEKVFLECVQDMDHENMFWYRQDPGLGLRLIYFSYDVKMKEKGDIPEGYSVSREKKERFSLILESASTNQTSMYLCASRTLTDTQYFGPGTRLTVL.